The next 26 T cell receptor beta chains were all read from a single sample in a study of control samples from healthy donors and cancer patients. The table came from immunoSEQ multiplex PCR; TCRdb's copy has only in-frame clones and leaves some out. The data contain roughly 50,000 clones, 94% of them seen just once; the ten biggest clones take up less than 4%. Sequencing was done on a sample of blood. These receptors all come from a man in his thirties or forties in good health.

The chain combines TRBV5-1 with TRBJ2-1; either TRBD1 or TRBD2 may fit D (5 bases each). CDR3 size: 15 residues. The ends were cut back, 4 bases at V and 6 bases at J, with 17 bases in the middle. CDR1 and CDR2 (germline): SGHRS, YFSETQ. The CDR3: CASSPARGLSNEQFF. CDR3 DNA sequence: TGCGCCAGCAGCCCTGCACGGGGCCTGAGCAATGAGCAGTTCTTC.

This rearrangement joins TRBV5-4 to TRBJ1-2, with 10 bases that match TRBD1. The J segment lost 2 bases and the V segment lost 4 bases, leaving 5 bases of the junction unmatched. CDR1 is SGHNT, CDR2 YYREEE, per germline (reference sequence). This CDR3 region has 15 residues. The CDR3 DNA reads TGTGCCAGCAGCACGAGACAGGGGGCCAACTATGGCTACACCTTC. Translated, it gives CASSTRQGANYGYTF.

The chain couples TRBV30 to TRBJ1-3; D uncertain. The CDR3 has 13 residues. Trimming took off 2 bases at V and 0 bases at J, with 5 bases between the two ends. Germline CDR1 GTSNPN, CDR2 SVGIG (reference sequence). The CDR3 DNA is TGTGCCTGGAGTCTGAGCTCTGGAAACACCATATATTTT. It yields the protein CAWSLSSGNTIYF.

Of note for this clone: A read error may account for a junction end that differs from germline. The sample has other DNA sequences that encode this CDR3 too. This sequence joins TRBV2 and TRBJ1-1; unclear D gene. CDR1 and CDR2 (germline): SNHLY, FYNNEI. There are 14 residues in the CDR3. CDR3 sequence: CASKPQLMNTEAFF. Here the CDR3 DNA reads TGCGCCAGCAAGCCCCAGCTCATGAACACTGAAGCTTTCTTT. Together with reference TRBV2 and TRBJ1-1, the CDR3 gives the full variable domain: EPEVTQTPSHQVTQMGQEVILRCVPISNHLYFYWYRQILGQKVEFLVSFYNNEISEKSEIFDDQFSVERPDGSNFTLKIRSTKLEDSAMYFCASKPQLMNTEAFFGQGTRLTVV.

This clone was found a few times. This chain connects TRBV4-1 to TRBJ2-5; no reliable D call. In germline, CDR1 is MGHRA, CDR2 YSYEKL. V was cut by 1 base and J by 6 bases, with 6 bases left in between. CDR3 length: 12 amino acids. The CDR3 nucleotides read TGCGCCAGCAGCCAAGGTGGGCAGACCCAGTACTTC. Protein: CASSQGGQTQYF.

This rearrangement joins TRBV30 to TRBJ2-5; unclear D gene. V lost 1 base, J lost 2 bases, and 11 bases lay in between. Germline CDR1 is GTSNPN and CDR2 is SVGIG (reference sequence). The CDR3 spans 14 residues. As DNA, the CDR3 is TGTGCCTGGAGTGACAGTTCCCTTCAAGAGACCCAGTACTTC. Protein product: CAWSDSSLQETQYF.

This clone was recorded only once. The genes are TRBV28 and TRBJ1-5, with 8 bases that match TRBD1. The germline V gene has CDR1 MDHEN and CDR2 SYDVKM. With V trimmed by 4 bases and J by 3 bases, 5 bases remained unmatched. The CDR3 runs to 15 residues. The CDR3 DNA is TGTGCCAGCAGTTCCCGACAGGGGCACAATCAGCCCCAGCATTTT. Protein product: CASSSRQGHNQPQHF.

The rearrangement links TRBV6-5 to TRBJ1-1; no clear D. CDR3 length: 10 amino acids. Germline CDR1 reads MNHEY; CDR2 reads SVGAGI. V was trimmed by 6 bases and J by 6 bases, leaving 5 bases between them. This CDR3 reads CASRVAEAFF. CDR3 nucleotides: TGTGCCAGCAGGGTTGCTGAAGCTTTCTTT.

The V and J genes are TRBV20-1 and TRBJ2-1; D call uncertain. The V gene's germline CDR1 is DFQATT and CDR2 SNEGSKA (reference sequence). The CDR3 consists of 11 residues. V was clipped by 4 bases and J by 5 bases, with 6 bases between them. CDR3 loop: CSATPNNEQFF. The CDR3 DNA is TGCAGTGCTACACCTAACAATGAGCAGTTCTTC.

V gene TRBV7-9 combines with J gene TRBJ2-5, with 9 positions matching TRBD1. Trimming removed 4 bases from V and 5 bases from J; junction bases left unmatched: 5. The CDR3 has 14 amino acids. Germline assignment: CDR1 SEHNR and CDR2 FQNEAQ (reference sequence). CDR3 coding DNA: TGTGCCAGCAGCTCCCGGACAGGGGTGGAGACCCAGTACTTC. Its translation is CASSSRTGVETQYF.

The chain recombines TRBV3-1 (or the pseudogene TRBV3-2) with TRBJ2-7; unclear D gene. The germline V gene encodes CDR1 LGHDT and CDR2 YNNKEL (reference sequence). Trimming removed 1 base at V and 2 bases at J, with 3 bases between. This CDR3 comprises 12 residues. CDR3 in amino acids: CASSQGPYEQYF. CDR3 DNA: TGTGCCAGCAGCCAAGGCCCCTACGAGCAGTACTTC.

CDR3 coding DNA: TGTGCCAGCAGCTTTCCCGATTCACCCCTCCACTTT. This codes for CASSFPDSPLHF. The V call is TRBV13, the J call TRBJ1-6; unclear D gene. This CDR3 is 12 amino acids long. The V gene's germline CDR1 is PRHDT and CDR2 FYEKMQ (reference sequence). The ends were cut back, 3 bases at V and 8 bases at J, with 5 bases in the middle.

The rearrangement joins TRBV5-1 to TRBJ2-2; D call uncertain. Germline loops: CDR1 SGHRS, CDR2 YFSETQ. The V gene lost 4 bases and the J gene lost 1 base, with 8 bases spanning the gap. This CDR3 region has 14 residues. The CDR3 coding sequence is TGCGCCAGCAGCATACTTAGGAACACCGGGGAGCTGTTTTTT. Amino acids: CASSILRNTGELFF.

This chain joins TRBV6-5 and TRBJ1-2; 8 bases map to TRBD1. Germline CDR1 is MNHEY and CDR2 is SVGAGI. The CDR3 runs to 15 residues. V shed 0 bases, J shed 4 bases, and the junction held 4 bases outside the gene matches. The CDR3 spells CASSYSAGGGYGYTF. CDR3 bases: TGTGCCAGCAGTTACTCGGCAGGGGGCGGCTATGGCTACACCTTC.

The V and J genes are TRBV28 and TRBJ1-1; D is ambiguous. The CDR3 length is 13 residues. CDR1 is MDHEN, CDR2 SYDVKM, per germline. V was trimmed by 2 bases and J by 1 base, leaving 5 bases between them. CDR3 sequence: CASSLPGNTEAFF. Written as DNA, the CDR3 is TGTGCCAGCAGTTTACCGGGGAACACTGAAGCTTTCTTT. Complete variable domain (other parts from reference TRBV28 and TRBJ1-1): DVKVTQSSRYLVKRTGEKVFLECVQDMDHENMFWYRQDPGLGLRLIYFSYDVKMKEKGDIPEGYSVSREKKERFSLILESASTNQTSMYLCASSLPGNTEAFFGQGTRLTVV.

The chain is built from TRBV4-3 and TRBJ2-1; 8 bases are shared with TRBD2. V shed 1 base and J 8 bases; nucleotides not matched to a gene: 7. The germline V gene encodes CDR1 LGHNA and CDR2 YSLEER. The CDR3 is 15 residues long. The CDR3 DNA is TGCGCCAGCAGCCAAGGTAATAGCGGGGTAGATGAGCAGTTCTTC. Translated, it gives CASSQGNSGVDEQFF.

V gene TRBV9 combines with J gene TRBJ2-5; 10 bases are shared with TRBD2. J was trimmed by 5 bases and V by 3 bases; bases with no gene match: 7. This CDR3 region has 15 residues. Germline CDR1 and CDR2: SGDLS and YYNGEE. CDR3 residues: CASSASGGAYETQYF. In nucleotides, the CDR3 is TGTGCCAGCAGCGCAAGCGGGGGGGCGTACGAGACCCAGTACTTC. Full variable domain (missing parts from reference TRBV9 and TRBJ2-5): DSGVTQTPKHLITATGQRVTLRCSPRSGDLSVYWYQQSLDQGLQFLIQYYNGEERAKGNILERFSAQQFPDLHSELNLSSLELGDSALYFCASSASGGAYETQYFGPGTRLLVL.

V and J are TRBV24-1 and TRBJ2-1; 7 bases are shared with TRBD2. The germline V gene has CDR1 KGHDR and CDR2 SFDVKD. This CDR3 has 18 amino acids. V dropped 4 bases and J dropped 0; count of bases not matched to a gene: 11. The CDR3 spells CATSEGRARSSSYNEQFF. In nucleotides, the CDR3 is TGTGCCACCAGTGAGGGGAGGGCCCGATCAAGCTCCTACAATGAGCAGTTCTTC.

CDR3 region: CASSPSGGRLHQPQHF. The DNA of the CDR3 is TGTGCCAGTAGTCCCTCAGGGGGAAGGTTACATCAGCCCCAGCATTTT. The V gene is TRBV19, the J gene TRBJ1-5, with 7 bases aligning to TRBD1. The CDR3 length is 16 residues. The germline CDR1 and CDR2 sequences are LNHDA and SQIVND (reference sequence). With 5 bases clipped from V and 5 bases from J, the junction kept 12 bases outside the gene matches.

DNA of the CDR3: TGTGCCAGCAGCCCCCCCGGGACAGGTGACTCTTATGGCTACACCTTC. It codes for CASSPPGTGDSYGYTF. V is TRBV9 and J is TRBJ1-2, with 8 bases identical to TRBD1. The length of the CDR3 is 16 residues. Germline V gene data show CDR1 as SGDLS and CDR2 as YYNGEE. Trimming took 4 bases from V and 5 from J; bases not matched to a gene: 13.

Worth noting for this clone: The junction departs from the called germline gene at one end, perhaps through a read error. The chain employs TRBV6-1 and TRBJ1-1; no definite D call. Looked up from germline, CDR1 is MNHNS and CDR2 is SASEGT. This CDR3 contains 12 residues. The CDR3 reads CASREGNTEAFF. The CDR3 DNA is TGTGCCAGCAGGGAAGGGAACACTGAAGCTTTCTTT.

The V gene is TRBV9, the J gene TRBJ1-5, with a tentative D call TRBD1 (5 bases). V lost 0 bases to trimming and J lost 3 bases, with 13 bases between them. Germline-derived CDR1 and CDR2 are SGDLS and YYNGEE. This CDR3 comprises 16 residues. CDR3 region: CASSVGGQGPNQPQHF. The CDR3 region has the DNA TGTGCCAGCAGCGTAGGGGGCCAGGGACCCAATCAGCCCCAGCATTTT.

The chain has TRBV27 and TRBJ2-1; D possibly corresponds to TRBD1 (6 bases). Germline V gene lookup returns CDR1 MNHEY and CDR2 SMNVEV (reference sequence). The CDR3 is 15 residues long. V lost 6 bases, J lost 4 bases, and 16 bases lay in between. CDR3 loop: CASRPLGQSYNEQFF. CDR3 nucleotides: TGTGCCAGCAGGCCTCTAGGACAGAGTTACAATGAGCAGTTCTTC.

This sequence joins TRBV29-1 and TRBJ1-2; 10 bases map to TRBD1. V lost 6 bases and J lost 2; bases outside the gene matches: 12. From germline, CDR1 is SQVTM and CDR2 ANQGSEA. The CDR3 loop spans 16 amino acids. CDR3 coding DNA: TGCAGCGTGGCACATGACAGGGGGCGTAAGAACTATGGCTACACCTTC. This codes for CSVAHDRGRKNYGYTF.

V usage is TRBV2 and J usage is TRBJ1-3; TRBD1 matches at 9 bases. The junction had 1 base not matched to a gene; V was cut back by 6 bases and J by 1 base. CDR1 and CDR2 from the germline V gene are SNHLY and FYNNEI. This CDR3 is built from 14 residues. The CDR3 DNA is TGTGCCAGCAGGGACAGGGGTTCTGGAAACACCATATATTTT. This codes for CASRDRGSGNTIYF. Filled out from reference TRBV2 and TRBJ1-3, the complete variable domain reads EPEVTQTPSHQVTQMGQEVILRCVPISNHLYFYWYRQILGQKVEFLVSFYNNEISEKSEIFDDQFSVERPDGSNFTLKIRSTKLEDSAMYFCASRDRGSGNTIYFGEGSWLTVV.

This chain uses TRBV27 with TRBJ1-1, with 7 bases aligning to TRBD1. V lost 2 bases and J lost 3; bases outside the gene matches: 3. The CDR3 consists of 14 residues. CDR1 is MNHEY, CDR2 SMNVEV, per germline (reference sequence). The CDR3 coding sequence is TGTGCCAGCAGTTTACGGACAGGTCACACTGAAGCTTTCTTT. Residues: CASSLRTGHTEAFF.